The 24 T cell receptor beta chains below were found in one sample sequenced in a study of shared clonotypes between healthy human individuals. Repertoires were generated with immunoSEQ multiplex PCR, while TCRdb's copy carries only in-frame clones and drops some. This repertoire shows approximately 460,000 clones, approximately 71% found once; its top ten account for 12%. The sample was PBMCs. All receptors come from a woman aged 35 to 49 in good health. Some clones in this sample may be carry-over from other donors' samples.

V usage is TRBV6-5 and J usage is TRBJ2-7; 7 bases are a match to TRBD1. V was pared by 0 bases and J by 2 bases, with 4 bases of the junction left unmatched. Germline V lookup: CDR1 MNHEY, CDR2 SVGAGI. The CDR3 has 15 residues. The CDR3 bases are TGTGCCAGCAGTTACTCCCGGGACAGCACCTACGAGCAGTACTTC. It encodes CASSYSRDSTYEQYF.

The chain employs TRBV27 and TRBJ2-7, with a weak D call TRBD2 (7 bases). CDR3 length: 19 residues. V was shortened by 8 bases and J by 4 bases, with 33 bases between the two germline ends. The germline CDR1 and CDR2 sequences are MNHEY and SMNVEV (reference sequence). The CDR3, as DNA: TGTGCCAGCCCCGAAGGGGGGCGCAGGACTAGTAAGGACGTTTACGAGCAGTACTTC. The encoded protein is CASPEGGRRTSKDVYEQYF.

This clone was seen just once. A single base separates this from a much larger clone, so it may be a read error. CDR3 in amino acids: CASSYGQGNTEAFF. The DNA for the CDR3 is TGTGCCAGCAGCTACGGACAGGGGAATACTGAAGCTTTCTTT. This chain connects TRBV7-9 to TRBJ1-1, with TRBD1 matching 9 bases. The CDR3 has 14 residues. J was trimmed by 5 bases and V by 4 bases; bases with no gene match: 5. Germline V gene data show CDR1 as SEHNR and CDR2 as FQNEAQ (reference sequence).

This clone showed up just once. The chain links TRBV5-1 to TRBJ1-4, with D possibly TRBD1 on 6 matching bases. The CDR3 totals 13 residues. V was trimmed by 4 bases and J by 3 bases, leaving 7 bases between them. Per the germline V gene, CDR1 is SGHRS and CDR2 is YFSETQ. Here the CDR3 DNA reads TGCGCCAGCAGCGCAGGGGCTAATGAAAAACTGTTTTTT. Encoded protein: CASSAGANEKLFF.

As regards this clone: The same CDR3 can be traced to other DNA sequences in this sample. This rearrangement joins TRBV5-1 to TRBJ1-4; D ambiguous. The V gene's germline CDR1 is SGHRS and CDR2 YFSETQ. Trimming took 0 bases from V and 8 from J, leaving 17 bases between them. This CDR3 region has 16 residues. The CDR3 nucleotides read TGCGCCAGCAGCTTGGAACAGCTCGGTTTGCGGGAAAAACTGTTTTTT. Encoded protein: CASSLEQLGLREKLFF.

V and J are TRBV28 and TRBJ1-5; 10 bases match TRBD1. J lost 2 bases, V lost 5 bases, and 6 bases had no gene match. CDR1 and CDR2 from the germline V gene are MDHEN and SYDVKM. This CDR3 comprises 16 residues. The CDR3 region is CASSETGGLGNQPQHF. CDR3 in DNA: TGTGCCAGCAGTGAGACAGGGGGCTTGGGCAATCAGCCCCAGCATTTT.

Comment on this clone: This is likely a read error, given that the CDR3 carries no conserved phenylalanine or tryptophan at its end. The chain joins TRBV7-9 to TRBJ1-2; 8 bases align to TRBD1. The CDR3 runs to 13 residues. J gave up 7 bases and V 5 bases, and 6 bases lay outside the gene matches. CDR1 and CDR2 (germline): SEHNR, FQNEAQ (reference sequence). CDR3 region: CASSAGQEGGYTL. DNA for the CDR3: TGTGCCAGCAGCGCGGGACAGGAGGGTGGCTACACCCTC.

Concerning this clone: A far more abundant clone sits one base away, making this likely a read error. The chain recombines TRBV7-9 with TRBJ1-2; D remains ambiguous. CDR1 and CDR2 (germline): SEHNR, FQNEAQ (reference sequence). Trimming removed 7 bases from V and 3 bases from J, with 9 bases in between. The CDR3 contains 12 residues. The CDR3 here is CASTPRDYGYTF. The CDR3 DNA reads TGTGCCAGCACCCCAAGGGACTATGGCTACACCTTC.

This chain joins TRBV2 and TRBJ1-1, with a weak D call TRBD1 (6 bases). From germline, CDR1 is SNHLY and CDR2 FYNNEI. The CDR3 totals 15 residues. The V end was cut by 8 bases, the J end by 1 base, with 17 bases between. CDR3 residues: CASPFRTAENTEAFF. DNA for the CDR3: TGTGCCAGCCCCTTCCGGACAGCGGAGAACACTGAAGCTTTCTTT.

The V call is TRBV30, the J call TRBJ2-1; TRBD1 might be the D (5 bases). Germline V gives CDR1 GTSNPN, CDR2 SVGIG (reference sequence). The CDR3 is 12 residues long. Trimming removed 3 bases from V and 9 bases from J, with 12 bases in between. The CDR3 is CAWSPQELEQFF. The CDR3 nucleotides read TGTGCCTGGAGCCCACAGGAACTTGAGCAGTTCTTC. The entire variable domain, with the rest obtained from reference TRBV30 and TRBJ2-1, is as follows: SQTIHQWPATLVQPVGSPLSLECTVEGTSNPNLYWYRQAAGRGLQLLFYSVGIGQISSEVPQNLSASRPQDRQFILSSKKLLLSDSGFYLCAWSPQELEQFFGPGTRLTVL.

A word on this clone: A single base is all that separates this from a far larger clone, so a read error is likely. The chain combines TRBV20-1 with TRBJ2-7, with no clear D. The CDR3 spans 11 residues. Germline V CDR1 and CDR2: DFQATT, SNEGSKA (reference sequence). The CDR3: CGASVNYEQYF. CDR3 coding DNA: TGCGGTGCTAGTGTCAACTACGAGCAGTACTTC.

The genes are TRBV7-2 and TRBJ2-7; unclear D gene. From germline, CDR1 is SGHTA and CDR2 FQGNSA. V was cut by 5 bases and J by 6 bases, with 11 bases left in between. This CDR3 is 12 amino acids long. CDR3 nucleotide sequence: TGTGCCAGCAGCCGACACTACGGCGAGCAGTACTTC. It codes for CASSRHYGEQYF. Variable domain in full (rest from reference TRBV7-2 and TRBJ2-7): GAGVSQSPSNKVTEKGKDVELRCDPISGHTALYWYRQSLGQGLEFLIYFQGNSAPDKSGLPSDRFSAERTGGSVSTLTIQRTQQEDSAVYLCASSRHYGEQYFGPGTRLTVT.

The chain links TRBV28 to TRBJ2-7; 9 bases align to TRBD2. The germline V gene encodes CDR1 MDHEN and CDR2 SYDVKM. The junction had 15 bases not matched to a gene; V was cut back by 3 bases and J by 9 bases. This CDR3 is built from 16 residues. The CDR3 region has the DNA TGTGCCAGCAGTTTGGGGGTAGCGGGAGCCTCCCGGCGGCAGTACTTC. It encodes CASSLGVAGASRRQYF.

The genes are TRBV6-1 and TRBJ2-7; either TRBD1 or TRBD2 may supply D (5 bases each). V was clipped by 4 bases and J by 1 base, with 11 bases between them. The germline V gene encodes CDR1 MNHNS and CDR2 SASEGT. This CDR3 is 14 amino acids long. The CDR3 is CASSVIEGSYEQYF. CDR3 coding DNA: TGTGCCAGCAGTGTTATAGAGGGGTCCTACGAGCAGTACTTC.

The J gene is TRBJ2-1, the V gene TRBV5-1; TRBD2 agrees at 10 bases. After removal of 0 bases from V and 7 bases from J, the junction contained 4 bases not matched to a gene. The CDR3 is made up of 15 amino acids. Germline lookup yields CDR1 SGHRS and CDR2 YFSETQ. This CDR3 reads CASSLVTSGDNEQFF. CDR3 bases: TGCGCCAGCAGCTTGGTAACTAGCGGGGATAATGAGCAGTTCTTC.

This clone was detected many times. The sample carries other DNA sequences with the same CDR3. The chain carries TRBV7-3 and TRBJ1-5; D may be TRBD1 (5 bases). V shed 2 bases and J shed 6 bases, with 14 bases lying between them. The CDR3 runs to 15 residues. Germline CDR1 SGHTA, CDR2 FQGTGA. CDR3: CASSLGAREGQPQHF. CDR3 coding DNA: TGTGCCAGCAGCTTAGGGGCCAGGGAGGGTCAGCCCCAGCATTTT.

The table lists this clone with a few counts. The chain is built from TRBV11-3 and TRBJ2-7; D not resolved. Germline CDR1 and CDR2: SGHNT and YENEEA. V lost 1 base, J lost 1 base, and 5 bases lay in between. The CDR3 extends over 13 amino acids. CDR3 region: CASSLGPSYEQYF. The DNA of the CDR3 is TGTGCCAGCAGCTTAGGGCCTTCCTACGAGCAGTACTTC. Filled out from reference TRBV11-3 and TRBJ2-7, the complete variable domain reads EAGVVQSPRYKIIEKKQPVAFWCNPISGHNTLYWYLQNLGQGPELLIRYENEEAVDDSQLPKDRFSAERLKGVDSTLKIQPAELGDSAVYLCASSLGPSYEQYFGPGTRLTVT.

The genes are TRBV16 and TRBJ2-1, with TRBD2 identical over 9 bases. The CDR3 contains 17 residues. The germline CDR1 and CDR2 sequences are KGHSY and FQNENV. V shed 2 bases, J shed 7 bases, and the junction held 12 bases outside the gene matches. CDR3 loop: CASSQTTPGLAANEQFF. The CDR3 DNA reads TGTGCCAGCAGCCAAACGACCCCGGGACTAGCCGCTAATGAGCAGTTCTTC.

A note on this clone: A read error may produce the germline difference seen at one junction end. Other DNA variants within this sample encode the same CDR3. V usage is TRBV2 and J usage is TRBJ2-5, with 7 bases lining up with TRBD2. This CDR3 comprises 14 residues. Germline V lookup: CDR1 SNHLY, CDR2 FYNNEI. CDR3 sequence (DNA): TGTGCCAGCACTTTGGCGGGAGCCCAAGAGACCCAATACTTC. Its protein product is CASTLAGAQETQYF.

Remarks on this clone: The same CDR3 arises from other DNA sequences in this sample as well. CDR3: CAWKRGRADNEQFF. The CDR3 coding sequence is TGTGCCTGGAAACGTGGGAGGGCCGACAATGAGCAGTTCTTC. The gene calls are TRBV30 and TRBJ2-1; 7 nucleotides agree with TRBD2. The V and J ends lost 4 bases and 5 bases, in that order; junction bases with no gene match: 8. CDR3 length equals 14 residues. Germline V gene sequence: CDR1 GTSNPN, CDR2 SVGIG (reference sequence).

In DNA form, the CDR3 reads TGTGCCAGCAGTGAAGCCCTCGGGGCTAGGGGCTACACCTTC. Residues: CASSEALGARGYTF. V and J are TRBV6-1 and TRBJ1-2; possible D gene TRBD1, 5 bases. This CDR3 region has 14 residues. V was cut by 0 bases and J by 8 bases, with 13 bases left in between. Germline V gene lookup returns CDR1 MNHNS and CDR2 SASEGT.

V usage is TRBV28 and J usage is TRBJ1-5; TRBD1 matches 8 bases. This CDR3 comprises 15 residues. With 6 bases clipped from V and 2 bases from J, the junction kept 6 bases outside the gene matches. Germline CDR1 is MDHEN and CDR2 is SYDVKM. CDR3 DNA: TGTGCCAGCAGACAGGACAGGGTTGGCAATCAGCCCCAGCATTTT. Translated: CASRQDRVGNQPQHF. The complete variable domain, with remaining parts taken from reference TRBV28 and TRBJ1-5, reads DVKVTQSSRYLVKRTGEKVFLECVQDMDHENMFWYRQDPGLGLRLIYFSYDVKMKEKGDIPEGYSVSREKKERFSLILESASTNQTSMYLCASRQDRVGNQPQHFGDGTRLSIL.

This chain uses TRBV6-1 with TRBJ2-7, with TRBD2 matching 10 bases. Germline V gives CDR1 MNHNS, CDR2 SASEGT. V was clipped by 7 bases and J by 4 bases; unmatched bases: 7. The CDR3 sequence is 14 residues long. The CDR3 is CASIGLAGVYEQYF. The CDR3 region has the DNA TGTGCCAGCATTGGGCTAGCGGGAGTTTACGAGCAGTACTTC.

V usage is TRBV5-6 and J usage is TRBJ2-2, with 12 bases identical to TRBD2. CDR1 is SGHDT and CDR2 is YYEEEE in the germline V gene. Trimming removed 4 bases from V and 5 bases from J; junction bases left unmatched: 6. The CDR3 covers 16 residues. The CDR3 DNA is TGTGCCAGCAGCCCCGGACTAGCGGGAAAGACCGGGGAGCTGTTTTTT. It codes for CASSPGLAGKTGELFF.